This TCR beta chain derives from a study of T cell responses to AZD1222 COVID-19 vaccine. This clone was seen only once. Its cognate antigen is unknown. Regarding the study as a whole: Unmutated variant regions are reportedly the target of nearly half of TCRs that are spike-specific.

The repertoire was sequenced with immunoSEQ multiplex PCR; TCRdb's copy has only in-frame clones and lacks some. The sample has some 130,000 clones, approximately 85% seen once. CDR3 length: 14 residues. Germline CDR1 is KGHSH and CDR2 is LQKENI. With 6 bases removed from V and 4 bases from J, the gap between germline ends came to 16 bases. The chain combines TRBV18 with TRBJ2-7, with TRBD1 as a possible D gene (6 bases). The receptor comes from an adult in good health. The starting material was peripheral blood, obtained on day 0 of AZD1222 vaccination. The CDR3 region has the DNA TGTGCCAGCTCCGGGGACATATTGGGATACGAGCAGTACTTC. Its protein is CASSGDILGYEQYF.